This paragraph reports one T cell receptor beta chain. The antigen remains undetermined. The PCR was carried out with 60 Vbeta primers and 13 Jbeta primers. Original methodology: Later, some 75 million unique TCR beta chains were counted in an analysis, and some 9.9 million of them were shared. Measured with immunoSEQ multiplex PCR; TCRdb has only the in-frame clones, and not every one. Clone size and V and J calls were adopted from that table, with D and trimming inferred from the DNA. The sample lists about 160,000 clones; about 76% were seen once. The data were taken from a study of cytomegalovirus exposure and HLA in healthy donors. V shed 3 bases, J shed 5 bases, and the junction held 2 bases outside the gene matches. CDR1 is SGHRS and CDR2 is YFSETQ in the germline V gene. The CDR3 is 15 amino acids. Whole-study findings and limits: When presence/absence was analysed, sequencing depth was taken to be roughly uniform across donors. Listed as cytomegalovirus-associated were 170 or so TCR beta chains. Most TCR sequences were rare, but some public TCRs occurred in many donors.

The sequencing sample was made of PBMCs. The V and J genes are TRBV5-1 and TRBJ2-5; 15 bases are a match to TRBD2. The TCR originated in a female donor in good health and CMV-seronegative. This CDR3 reads CASSSGLAGGETQYF. Here the CDR3 DNA reads TGCGCCAGCAGCTCTGGACTAGCGGGGGGGGAGACCCAGTACTTC.